Each of the 26 T cell receptor beta chains below was sequenced from the same sample in a study of blood T cell repertoires in COVID-19. Sequencing used immunoSEQ multiplex PCR; TCRdb keeps in-frame clones, though not all of them. The data hold approximately 670,000 clones, with around 89% observed a single time. Sequenced input: peripheral blood. The receptors originated from a woman between 18 and 30 years old with acute or convalescent COVID-19.

The CDR3 DNA sequence: TGTGCAGCGCGTGGGGGGACTGAAGCTTTCTTT. This translates into CAARGGTEAFF. The rearrangement joins TRBV19 to TRBJ1-1; D might be TRBD1 (5 bases). Germline V gene lookup returns CDR1 LNHDA and CDR2 SQIVND (reference sequence). The CDR3 spans 11 residues.

The rearrangement uses TRBV9 and TRBJ2-2; 10 positions agree with TRBD2. J gave up 3 bases and V 5 bases, and 4 bases lay outside the gene matches. Looked up from germline, CDR1 is SGDLS and CDR2 is YYNGEE. CDR3 length: 15 residues. As DNA, the CDR3 is TGTGCCAGCAGTGATAGCGGGGGGTACACCGGGGAGCTGTTTTTT. Protein: CASSDSGGYTGELFF.

This chain joins TRBV7-2 and TRBJ1-6, with TRBD1 matching over 7 bases. The CDR3 contains 16 residues. In germline, CDR1 is SGHTA, CDR2 FQGNSA. V dropped 5 bases and J dropped 1; count of bases not matched to a gene: 5. CDR3 nucleotide sequence: TGTGCCAGCAGCCCAAAACAGGGGTCCTATAATTCACCCCTCCACTTT. Translating it yields CASSPKQGSYNSPLHF.

The chain links TRBV4-3 to TRBJ2-7; 10 nucleotides line up with TRBD2. The CDR3 contains 15 residues. Looked up from germline, CDR1 is LGHNA and CDR2 is YSLEER. With V trimmed by 4 bases and J by 5 bases, 8 bases remained unmatched. CDR3 sequence: CASSLLAGIEDEQYF. For the CDR3, the DNA is TGCGCCAGCAGCCTACTAGCGGGGATTGAGGACGAGCAGTACTTC.

This clone showed up just once. CDR3 sequence (DNA): TGTGCCAGCAGCATGACCTTGGACAGCTCCTACAATGAGCAGTTCTTC. Protein sequence: CASSMTLDSSYNEQFF. The chain carries TRBV9 and TRBJ2-1; D possibly corresponds to TRBD1 (6 bases). Trimming stripped 4 bases from V and 0 bases from J, with 14 bases between. Germline V lookup: CDR1 SGDLS, CDR2 YYNGEE. The CDR3 contains 16 residues.

The chain employs TRBV5-1 and TRBJ1-6; TRBD1 matches at 7 bases. Per the germline V gene, CDR1 is SGHRS and CDR2 is YFSETQ. This CDR3 has 15 residues. J gave up 6 bases and V 3 bases, and 6 bases lay outside the gene matches. DNA of the CDR3: TGCGCCAGCAGCTATGACAGGGTCGGTAATTCACCCCTCCACTTT. This sequence encodes CASSYDRVGNSPLHF.

In its sample, this clone was seen once. The chain recombines TRBV4-1 with TRBJ2-1; no definite D call. The CDR3 contains 14 residues. The V gene's germline CDR1 is MGHRA and CDR2 YSYEKL. Trimming took 0 bases from V and 2 from J, leaving 5 bases between them. The CDR3 sequence: CASSQDSPYNEQFF. CDR3 nucleotides: TGCGCCAGCAGCCAAGATAGCCCCTACAATGAGCAGTTCTTC.

This chain links TRBV6-2 or TRBV6-3 with TRBJ2-1; weak D call: TRBD2 (5 bases). The CDR3 sequence is 16 residues long. The germline V gene has CDR1 MNHEY and CDR2 SVGEGT. Trimming left V 2 bases short and J 8 bases short, with 19 bases between. The CDR3 reads CASSYAHYLSGDEQFF. CDR3 DNA sequence: TGTGCCAGCAGTTACGCCCACTACCTTTCCGGGGATGAGCAGTTCTTC.

A few counts support this clone. The chain recombines TRBV19 with TRBJ1-2; D gene ambiguous. The V gene's germline CDR1 is LNHDA and CDR2 SQIVND (reference sequence). The V end was cut by 7 bases, the J end by 0 bases, with 12 bases between. CDR3 length: 14 residues. The CDR3 loop reads CASMVQATNYGYTF. In DNA form, the CDR3 reads TGTGCCAGTATGGTCCAGGCTACTAACTATGGCTACACCTTC.

A single count supports this clone. V is TRBV6-5 and J is TRBJ1-1; D is perhaps TRBD1 (5 bases). The germline V gene encodes CDR1 MNHEY and CDR2 SVGAGI. The CDR3 sequence is 14 residues long. V lost 3 bases and J 5 bases, leaving 13 bases between the germline ends. In DNA form, the CDR3 reads TGTGCCAGCAGTTATACCAGGGTGTCGACTGAAGCTTTCTTT. Protein sequence: CASSYTRVSTEAFF.

The chain couples TRBV29-1 to TRBJ1-2; D gene uncertain. V gave up 7 bases and J gave up 1 base, with 13 bases separating them. The germline gives CDR1 SQVTM, CDR2 ANQGSEA. The CDR3 length is 13 residues. The CDR3 here is CSGSDGLNYGYTF. CDR3 sequence (DNA): TGCAGCGGCTCGGACGGACTTAACTATGGCTACACCTTC.

The gene calls are TRBV11-2 and TRBJ2-6, with 12 bases fitting TRBD1. From germline, CDR1 is SGHAT and CDR2 FQNNGV. V dropped 4 bases and J dropped 0; count of bases not matched to a gene: 7. This CDR3 spans 19 amino acids. CDR3 sequence (DNA): TGTGCCAGCAGCTCCCTGGGGGGACAGGGGGCCTCTGGGGCCAACGTCCTGACTTTC. This translates into CASSSLGGQGASGANVLTF.

The chain couples TRBV5-5 to TRBJ2-2, with 11 bases identical to TRBD2. Germline CDR1 and CDR2: SGHKS and YYEKEE (reference sequence). V shed 1 base, J shed 4 bases, and the junction held 3 bases outside the gene matches. The CDR3 runs 16 residues. The CDR3 region is CASSLSLAGGTGELFF. The DNA for the CDR3 is TGTGCCAGCAGCTTGAGTCTAGCGGGGGGCACCGGGGAGCTGTTTTTT.

V gene TRBV6-1 combines with J gene TRBJ1-2, with 9 bases that match TRBD1. The trim removed 3 bases at V and 5 bases at J, leaving 4 bases unmatched. Germline-derived CDR1 and CDR2 are MNHNS and SASEGT. The CDR3 covers 14 residues. This CDR3 is CASSDPGQGYGYTF. Here the CDR3 DNA reads TGTGCCAGCAGTGACCCGGGACAGGGATATGGCTACACCTTC.

The chain has TRBV2 and TRBJ1-3; 8 nucleotides line up with TRBD1. CDR1 and CDR2 from the germline V gene are SNHLY and FYNNEI. This CDR3 is 16 amino acids long. J was trimmed by 4 bases and V by 6 bases; bases with no gene match: 11. The CDR3 here is CASSESQGAQGNTIYF. CDR3 bases: TGTGCCAGCAGCGAGAGCCAGGGGGCGCAAGGAAACACCATATATTTT. The full variable domain, with the rest looked up from reference TRBV2 and TRBJ1-3, is EPEVTQTPSHQVTQMGQEVILRCVPISNHLYFYWYRQILGQKVEFLVSFYNNEISEKSEIFDDQFSVERPDGSNFTLKIRSTKLEDSAMYFCASSESQGAQGNTIYFGEGSWLTVV.

This clone has a single count. This sequence joins TRBV6-2 or TRBV6-3 and TRBJ2-2; maybe TRBD1 (5 bases). The germline V gene has CDR1 MNHEY and CDR2 SVGEGT. Trimming took off 0 bases at V and 3 bases at J, with 8 bases between the two ends. This CDR3 contains 15 residues. The CDR3 DNA reads TGTGCCAGCAGTTACTCGGGGCACGACACCGGGGAGCTGTTTTTT. As protein: CASSYSGHDTGELFF.

The gene calls are TRBV7-9 and TRBJ2-2, with D maybe TRBD2 (7 bases). The V gene's germline CDR1 is SEHNR and CDR2 FQNEAQ (reference sequence). Trimming left V 5 bases short and J 7 bases short, with 17 bases between. The CDR3 length is 15 residues. In nucleotides, the CDR3 is TGTGCCAGCAGCGGTCCGGGGGGCCTTAACGGGGAGCTGTTTTTT. Its protein product is CASSGPGGLNGELFF.

The CDR3 sequence is CASSDSTGAVGANVLTF. DNA of the CDR3: TGTGCCAGCAGTGACTCGACGGGAGCAGTTGGGGCCAACGTCCTGACTTTC. The chain employs TRBV6-4 and TRBJ2-6; a weak D match, TRBD2 (6 bases). V lost 0 bases and J 3 bases, leaving 12 bases between the germline ends. The germline CDR1 and CDR2 sequences are MRHNA and SNTAGT. CDR3 length: 17 amino acids.

The rearrangement uses TRBV6-1 and TRBJ1-6, with D uncertain. Germline V gene data show CDR1 as MNHNS and CDR2 as SASEGT. CDR3 length: 17 residues. V lost 0 bases to trimming and J lost 0 bases, with 9 bases between them. CDR3 nucleotide sequence: TGTGCCAGCAGTGAAGCTGACATATACTCCTATAATTCACCCCTCCACTTT. Translation: CASSEADIYSYNSPLHF.

This rearrangement joins TRBV12-3 or TRBV12-4 to TRBJ1-2; D remains ambiguous. The CDR3 has 12 amino acids. Trimming removed 5 bases at V and 7 bases at J, with 11 bases between. This chain's CDR3 is CASSQTMGGYTF. In nucleotides, the CDR3 is TGTGCCAGCAGTCAAACTATGGGTGGCTACACCTTC.

The V call is TRBV6-1, the J call TRBJ1-2; a weak D match, TRBD1 (5 bases). The CDR3 is 14 residues long. Per germline, CDR1 MNHNS and CDR2 SASEGT. Between the trimmed V and J ends, which lost 0 bases and 8 bases, there was a span of 13 bases. CDR3 residues: CASSEAYQGQGYTF. In DNA form, the CDR3 reads TGTGCCAGCAGTGAAGCGTACCAGGGTCAGGGCTACACCTTC.

This clone was counted a single time. The rearrangement links TRBV6-5 to TRBJ1-2, with D maybe TRBD1 (6 bases). The length of the CDR3 is 15 residues. CDR1 and CDR2 from the germline V gene are MNHEY and SVGAGI. V was trimmed by 6 bases and J by 4 bases, leaving 18 bases between them. As DNA, the CDR3 is TGTGCCAGCAGGGGAAGGGGGGGGATCCTCTATGGCTACACCTTC. Its translation is CASRGRGGILYGYTF.

V gene TRBV6-2 or TRBV6-3 combines with J gene TRBJ1-2; D remains ambiguous. V was trimmed by 6 bases and J by 1 base, leaving 9 bases between them. There are 13 residues in the CDR3. CDR1 and CDR2 (germline): MNHEY, SVGEGT. CDR3 nucleotides: TGTGCCAGCAGCCCCCACAGTAACTATGGCTACACCTTC. The encoded protein is CASSPHSNYGYTF.

This chain connects TRBV7-6 to TRBJ2-1, with TRBD2 matching 12 bases. The junction had 8 bases not matched to a gene; V was cut back by 5 bases and J by 0 bases. Germline V lookup: CDR1 SGHVS, CDR2 FNYEAQ. The CDR3 is made up of 18 amino acids. The CDR3 reads CASSELAGGLSSYNEQFF. The CDR3 DNA reads as TGTGCCAGCAGCGAACTAGCGGGGGGATTGAGCTCCTACAATGAGCAGTTCTTC.

The chain couples TRBV12-5 to TRBJ1-2; TRBD1 agrees at 9 bases. The CDR3 spans 14 residues. V lost 1 base and J lost 4; bases outside the gene matches: 1. CDR1 and CDR2 from the germline V gene are LGHNT and FRNRAP. CDR3 loop: CASGLGTGVYGYTF. The CDR3 DNA sequence: TGTGCTAGTGGTTTGGGGACAGGGGTCTATGGCTACACCTTC.

The V gene is TRBV21-1, the J gene TRBJ2-7; no check of the table's D call, TRBD1, against the DNA was made. TRBV21-1 is a documented pseudogene. The CDR3 loop spans 14 amino acids. In nucleotides, the CDR3 is TGTGCCAGCGACCGACAGGAACTCTACGTGGAGCAGTACTTC. Its protein is CASDRQELYVEQYF.